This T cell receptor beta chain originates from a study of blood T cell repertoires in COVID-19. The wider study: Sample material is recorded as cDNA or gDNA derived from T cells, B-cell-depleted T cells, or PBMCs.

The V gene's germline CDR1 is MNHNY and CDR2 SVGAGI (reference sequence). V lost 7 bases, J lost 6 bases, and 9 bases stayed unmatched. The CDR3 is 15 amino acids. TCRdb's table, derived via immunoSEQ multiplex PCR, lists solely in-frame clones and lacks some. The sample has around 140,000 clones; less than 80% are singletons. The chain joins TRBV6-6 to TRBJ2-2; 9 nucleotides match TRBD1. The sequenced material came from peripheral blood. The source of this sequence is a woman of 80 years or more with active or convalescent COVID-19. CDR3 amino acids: CASTRVGQGSGELFF. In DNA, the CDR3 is TGTGCCAGCACCCGGGTGGGACAGGGATCCGGGGAGCTGTTTTTT.